This T cell receptor beta chain derives from a study of T cell responses to AZD1222 COVID-19 vaccine (dated by TCRdb to about 2021). The study in broad terms: TCR sequencing covered 233 trial participants: about 210 given two doses of AZD1222 and 26 given two doses of MenACWY control vaccine. Enrollment into the trials was organized by age into subgroups of 18-55, 56-69 and 70-plus years, and those subgroups contained approximately 160, 26 and 62 TCR-sequenced participants, respectively.

The meaning of the sample's time point label: about 28 days (+/-7) after the second vaccine dose. AZD1222 recipients given second doses at about 4 weeks or at about 12 weeks were pooled, since spike-specific TCR depth and breadth were not found to differ between the two schedules. The vaccinee samples were drawn from two UK trials, COV001 and COV002, one of which was a single-blind randomized controlled phase 2/3 trial testing AZD1222 (ChAdOx1 nCoV-19) in healthy adults. For TCRbeta chain sequencing, PBMC samples were collected from trial participants at day 0 and at day 28 after the second dose. A remark on this clone: The clone's antigen remains unknown. No base qualities exist here, and no much larger clone lies one base off it.

The CDR3 regions of human TCRbeta chains were analyzed by immunosequencing. The study's own analysis went as follows. Repertoire TCRs were checked for matches against a reference library of SARS-CoV-2-specific TCRs that had been generated using the MIRA antigen-specificity platform. Breadth was defined as the fraction of unique TCRs that were SARS-CoV-2-associated, and depth was defined as the fraction of total T cells that were SARS-CoV-2-associated. Using the MIRA data, each spike-specific TCR was assigned both to the spike region to which the TCR was reactive and to a CD4 or CD8 class. Log10-transformed breadth and depth values were compared by one-way ANOVA with Sidak's multiple comparisons tests. Imported from immuneACCESS, the table was reduced by TCRdb to in-frame sequences with V and J called. These copies leave out some clones; in studies compared against another copy, an unresolved V gene accounts for under half, and the cause of the remainder is not known. Clonal size and the V and J genes are those of that table, whereas D and trimming came from the DNA. The sample table lists some 60,000 clones, roughly 80% of them with a count of one. Roughly 3.6% of the sample belongs to the ten largest clones.

General conclusions and limits of the study: Participants were mostly white British, with more females than males. The authors suggested clonal diversity may have been underestimated. Conclusions about previously exposed vaccinees are limited because only five to seven AZD1222 recipients were SARS-CoV-2 seropositive at baseline. CD4 TCRs associated with the vaccine covered the entire spike protein, and the dominant responses were in regions 160-218 and 743-854. A significant rise in spike-specific TCR breadth and depth was observed after two AZD1222 doses relative to day 0 and relative to MenACWY recipients. Because no day 14 peak-response samples were available, the repertoires could be characterized only after the peak T cell response. The 56-69-year group was small, and its depth increase did not reach significance, likely because of low power. Epitopes outside the regions mutated in the B.1.351 and B.1.1.7 variants were reportedly recognized by nearly half of the unique spike-specific TCRs.

From a lookup of the germline V gene, CDR1 and CDR2 are MDHEN and SYDVKM. V loses 4 bases, J loses 5 bases, and the germline ends lie 8 bases apart. Its CDR3 holds 13 amino acids, cysteine through phenylalanine. CDR3 DNA is the only sequence kept; it has 39 bases, read in frame from the first base. The specimen comprised peripheral blood, sampled 28 days after the second AZD1222 dose. Rearrangement joined TRBV28 to TRBJ1-4, with no confidently assigned D gene. The receptor was isolated from an adult who received the AZD1222 COVID-19 vaccine. DNA sequence: TGTGCCAGCAGTTCCAGGCAAAATGAAAAACTGTTTTTT. Its translation reads: CASSSRQNEKLFF.